There are a few counts of the clone carrying this TCR beta chain. Its target is not known. The sample originates from a study of beta chain features in type 1 diabetes. Study observations and caveats: A greater similarity of naive, central memory and Treg TCRB repertoires was seen among patients than among healthy donors.

V lost 1 base and J 7 bases, leaving 17 bases between the germline ends. The CDR3 length is 15 residues. CDR1 and CDR2 (germline): LGHNA, YSLEER. The whole isolated RNA underwent reverse transcription, so sequencing captured expressed TCRB transcripts. TCRdb's copy holds only in-frame clones and misses some; the assay was immunoSEQ multiplex PCR. The sample has about 360,000 clones, 10% to 15% seen once. This receptor was taken from a man between 18 and 35 years old in good health. The specimen sequenced was naive CD4+ T cells from blood. The rearrangement links TRBV4-3 to TRBJ2-7; D unresolved. The CDR3 reads CASSQVDGLMGEQYF. The CDR3 DNA is TGCGCCAGCAGCCAAGTTGATGGGCTAATGGGTGAGCAGTACTTC.